This T cell receptor beta chain emerged from a study of cytomegalovirus exposure and HLA in healthy donors. Points on this clone: What it recognizes is unknown.

In the PCR, 60 Vbeta and 13 Jbeta primers were used. Measured with immunoSEQ multiplex PCR; TCRdb has only the in-frame clones, and not every one. The profile shows fewer than 85,000 clones, under 80% of them singletons. The CDR3 is made up of 15 amino acids. Germline-derived CDR1 and CDR2 are LNHDA and SQIVND (reference sequence). The V segment lost 6 bases and the J segment 3 bases; nucleotides outside the gene matches: 7. Findings of the study overall: From TCR beta sequences, most subjects' HLA-A and HLA-B alleles were reportedly predicted accurately. Several V segments, TRBV6-2 and TRBV6-3 among them, could not be told apart and were dropped. Earlier analysis looked at TCR beta V segments, and most were productive about 87% or about 30% of the time. The study put 150 to 200 TCR beta chains on its list as cytomegalovirus-associated.

This clonotype was obtained from a man between 60 and 70 years old in good health and CMV-seropositive. Sequences were obtained from PBMCs. The chain is built from TRBV19 and TRBJ1-5; 8 nucleotides align to TRBD1. DNA of the CDR3: TGTGCCAGTAGGTTTGACAGGGGACTCAATCAGCCCCAGCATTTT. Residues: CASRFDRGLNQPQHF.